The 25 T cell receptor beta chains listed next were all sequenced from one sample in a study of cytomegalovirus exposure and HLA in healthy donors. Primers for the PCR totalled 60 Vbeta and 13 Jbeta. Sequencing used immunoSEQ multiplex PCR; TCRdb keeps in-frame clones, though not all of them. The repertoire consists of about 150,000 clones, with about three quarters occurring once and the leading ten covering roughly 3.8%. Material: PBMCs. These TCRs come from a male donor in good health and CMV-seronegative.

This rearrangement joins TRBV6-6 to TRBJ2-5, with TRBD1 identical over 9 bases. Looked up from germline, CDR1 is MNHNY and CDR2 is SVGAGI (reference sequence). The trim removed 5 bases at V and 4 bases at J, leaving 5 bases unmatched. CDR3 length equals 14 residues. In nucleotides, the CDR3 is TGTGCCAGCAGTCGGACAGGGGAGGGAGAGACCCAGTACTTC. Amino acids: CASSRTGEGETQYF.

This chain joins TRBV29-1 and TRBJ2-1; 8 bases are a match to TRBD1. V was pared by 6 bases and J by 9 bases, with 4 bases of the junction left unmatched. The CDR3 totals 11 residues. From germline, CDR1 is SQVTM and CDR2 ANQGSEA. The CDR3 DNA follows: TGCAGCGTGGGAACAGGGGGTGAGCAGTTCTTC. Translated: CSVGTGGEQFF.

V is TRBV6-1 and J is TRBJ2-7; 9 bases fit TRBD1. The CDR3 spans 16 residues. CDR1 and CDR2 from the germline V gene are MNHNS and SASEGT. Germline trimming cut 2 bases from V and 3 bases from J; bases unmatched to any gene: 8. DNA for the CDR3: TGTGCCAGCAGTGAATGGGGGACAGGGAAAAACTACGAGCAGTACTTC. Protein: CASSEWGTGKNYEQYF.

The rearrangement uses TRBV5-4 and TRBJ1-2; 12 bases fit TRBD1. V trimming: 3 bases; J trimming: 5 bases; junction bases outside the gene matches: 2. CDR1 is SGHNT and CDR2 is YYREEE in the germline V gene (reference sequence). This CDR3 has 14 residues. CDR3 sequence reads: CASSWGQGAYGYTF. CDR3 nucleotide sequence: TGTGCCAGCAGCTGGGGACAGGGGGCGTATGGCTACACCTTC.

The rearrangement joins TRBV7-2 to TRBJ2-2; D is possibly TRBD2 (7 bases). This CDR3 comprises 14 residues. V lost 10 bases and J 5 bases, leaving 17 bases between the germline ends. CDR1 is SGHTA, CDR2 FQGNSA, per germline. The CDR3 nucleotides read TGTGCCACCTTTCGGGGGGCCCGAACCGGGGAGCTGTTTTTT. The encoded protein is CATFRGARTGELFF. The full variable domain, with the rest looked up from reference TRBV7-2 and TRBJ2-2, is GAGVSQSPSNKVTEKGKDVELRCDPISGHTALYWYRQSLGQGLEFLIYFQGNSAPDKSGLPSDRFSAERTGGSVSTLTIQRTQQEDSAVYLCATFRGARTGELFFGEGSRLTVL.

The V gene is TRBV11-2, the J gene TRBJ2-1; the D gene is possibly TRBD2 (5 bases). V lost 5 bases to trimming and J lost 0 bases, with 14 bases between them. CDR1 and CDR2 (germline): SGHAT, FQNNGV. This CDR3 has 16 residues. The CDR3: CASSPLARSSYNEQFF. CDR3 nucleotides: TGTGCCAGCAGCCCCTTAGCGAGGAGCTCCTACAATGAGCAGTTCTTC.

CDR3 sequence: CASSPRSPGNEQFF. The CDR3 DNA reads TGTGCCAGCAGCCCGAGGAGCCCCGGGAATGAGCAGTTCTTC. The rearrangement joins TRBV5-4 to TRBJ2-1, with D hard to call. Trimming took 4 bases from V and 7 from J, leaving 15 bases between them. The CDR3 length is 14 residues. CDR1 is SGHNT, CDR2 YYREEE, per germline (reference sequence).

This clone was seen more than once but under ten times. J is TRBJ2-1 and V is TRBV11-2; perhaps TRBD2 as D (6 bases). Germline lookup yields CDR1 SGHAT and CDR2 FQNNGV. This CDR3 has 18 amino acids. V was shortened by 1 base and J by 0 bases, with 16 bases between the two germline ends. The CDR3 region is CASSLVPAGRNSYNEQFF. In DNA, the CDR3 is TGTGCCAGCAGCTTAGTCCCCGCCGGGAGAAACTCCTACAATGAGCAGTTCTTC.

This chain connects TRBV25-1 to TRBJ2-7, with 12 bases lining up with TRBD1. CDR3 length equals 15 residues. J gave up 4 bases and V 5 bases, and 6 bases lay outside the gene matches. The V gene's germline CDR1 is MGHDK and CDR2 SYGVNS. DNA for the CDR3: TGTGCCAGCAGTCTTGGGACAGGGGGCTTGTACGAGCAGTACTTC. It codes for CASSLGTGGLYEQYF.

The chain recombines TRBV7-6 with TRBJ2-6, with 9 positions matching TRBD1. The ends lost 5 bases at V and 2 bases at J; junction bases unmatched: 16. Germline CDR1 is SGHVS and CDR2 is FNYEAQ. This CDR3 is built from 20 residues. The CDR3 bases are TGTGCCAGCAGCCCTACATACTGGACAGGGGAAGTTGCTGGGGCCAACGTCCTGACTTTC. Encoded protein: CASSPTYWTGEVAGANVLTF.

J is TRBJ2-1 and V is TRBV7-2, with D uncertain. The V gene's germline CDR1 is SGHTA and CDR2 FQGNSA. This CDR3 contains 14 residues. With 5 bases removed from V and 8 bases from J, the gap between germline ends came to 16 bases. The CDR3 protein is CASSPTVARDEQFF. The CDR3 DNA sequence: TGTGCCAGCAGCCCTACCGTCGCCCGGGATGAGCAGTTCTTC.

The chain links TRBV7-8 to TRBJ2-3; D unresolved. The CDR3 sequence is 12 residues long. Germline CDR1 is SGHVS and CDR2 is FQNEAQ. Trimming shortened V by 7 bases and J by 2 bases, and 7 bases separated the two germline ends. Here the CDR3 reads CASTQSTDTQYF. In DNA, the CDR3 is TGTGCCAGCACCCAGTCCACAGATACGCAGTATTTT.

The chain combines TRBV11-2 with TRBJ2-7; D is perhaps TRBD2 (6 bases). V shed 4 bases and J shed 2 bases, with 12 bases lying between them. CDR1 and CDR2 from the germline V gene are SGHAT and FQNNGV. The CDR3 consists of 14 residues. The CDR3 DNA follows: TGTGCCAGCAGCTCACCGACGGGGGCCTACGAGCAGTACTTC. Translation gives CASSSPTGAYEQYF.

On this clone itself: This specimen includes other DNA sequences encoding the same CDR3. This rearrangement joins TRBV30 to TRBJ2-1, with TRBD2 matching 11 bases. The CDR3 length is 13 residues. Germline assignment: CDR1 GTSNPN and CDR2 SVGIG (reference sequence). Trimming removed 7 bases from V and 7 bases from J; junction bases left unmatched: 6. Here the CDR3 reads CASTSGVHNEQFF. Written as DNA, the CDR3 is TGTGCCTCGACTAGCGGGGTCCATAATGAGCAGTTCTTC.

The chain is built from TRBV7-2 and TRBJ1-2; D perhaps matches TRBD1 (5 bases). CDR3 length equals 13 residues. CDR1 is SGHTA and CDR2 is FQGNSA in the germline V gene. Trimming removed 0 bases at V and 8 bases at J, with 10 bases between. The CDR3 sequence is CASSLAGGGGYTF. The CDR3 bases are TGTGCCAGCAGCTTAGCTGGGGGAGGAGGCTACACCTTC.

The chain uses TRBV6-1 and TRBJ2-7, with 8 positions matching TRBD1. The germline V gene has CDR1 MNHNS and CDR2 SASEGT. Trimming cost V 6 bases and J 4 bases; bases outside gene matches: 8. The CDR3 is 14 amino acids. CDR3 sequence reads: CASREDRARYEQYF. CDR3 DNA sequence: TGTGCCAGCAGGGAGGACAGGGCCCGATACGAGCAGTACTTC.

DNA for the CDR3: TGTGCCAGCTCCGGTGGGGGCCACGAGCAGTACTTC. It encodes CASSGGGHEQYF. The chain couples TRBV18 to TRBJ2-7, with a tentative D call TRBD1 (6 bases). This CDR3 spans 12 amino acids. Between the trimmed V and J ends, which lost 6 bases and 5 bases, there was a span of 11 bases. Germline lookup yields CDR1 KGHSH and CDR2 LQKENI.

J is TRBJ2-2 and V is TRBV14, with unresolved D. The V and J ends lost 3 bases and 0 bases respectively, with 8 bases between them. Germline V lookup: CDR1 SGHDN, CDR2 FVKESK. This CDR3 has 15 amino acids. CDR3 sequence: CASSQSNPNTGELFF. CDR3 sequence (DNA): TGTGCCAGCAGCCAGTCTAATCCGAACACCGGGGAGCTGTTTTTT.

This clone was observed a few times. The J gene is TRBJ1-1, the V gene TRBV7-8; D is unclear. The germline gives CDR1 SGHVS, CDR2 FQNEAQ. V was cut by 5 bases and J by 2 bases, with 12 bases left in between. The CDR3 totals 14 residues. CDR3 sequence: CASSPGIRNTEAFF. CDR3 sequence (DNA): TGTGCCAGCAGCCCGGGGATACGAAACACTGAAGCTTTCTTT.

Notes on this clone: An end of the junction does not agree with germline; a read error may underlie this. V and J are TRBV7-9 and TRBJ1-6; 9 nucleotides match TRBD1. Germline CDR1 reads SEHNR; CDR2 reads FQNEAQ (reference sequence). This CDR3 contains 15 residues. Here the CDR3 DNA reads TGTTCCAGCAGCTTAGTACAGGGGGCAAATTCACCCCTCCACTTT. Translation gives CSSSLVQGANSPLHF. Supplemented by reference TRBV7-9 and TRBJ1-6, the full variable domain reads DTGVSQNPRHKITKRGQNVTFRCDPISEHNRLYWYRQTLGQGPEFLTYFQNEAQLEKSRLLSDRFSAERPKGSFSTLEIQRTEQGDSAMYLCSSSLVQGANSPLHFGNGTRLTVT.

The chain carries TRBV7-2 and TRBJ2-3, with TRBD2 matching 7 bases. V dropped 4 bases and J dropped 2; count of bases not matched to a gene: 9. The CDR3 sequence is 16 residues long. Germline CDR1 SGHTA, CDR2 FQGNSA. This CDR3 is CASSSERGRITDTQYF. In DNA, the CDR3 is TGTGCCAGCAGCTCGGAGCGGGGACGGATCACAGATACGCAGTATTTT.

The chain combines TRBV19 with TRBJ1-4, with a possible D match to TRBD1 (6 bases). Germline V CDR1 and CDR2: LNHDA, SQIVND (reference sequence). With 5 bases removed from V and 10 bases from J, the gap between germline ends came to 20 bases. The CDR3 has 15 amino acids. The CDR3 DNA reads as TGTGCCAGTAGTGCCCACAGGGACGACCGTGGAAAACTGTTTTTT. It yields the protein CASSAHRDDRGKLFF.

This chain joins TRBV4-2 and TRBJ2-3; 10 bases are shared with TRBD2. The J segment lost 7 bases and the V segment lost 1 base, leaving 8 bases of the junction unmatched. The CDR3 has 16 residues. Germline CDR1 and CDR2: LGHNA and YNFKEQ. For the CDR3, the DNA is TGTGCCAGCAGCCAAGTCAGCGGGGGGGCCCGATATACGCAGTATTTT. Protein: CASSQVSGGARYTQYF.

This CDR3 is CASSQTPAAGELFF. The CDR3 nucleotides are TGTGCCAGCAGTCAAACCCCAGCGGCGGGGGAGCTGTTTTTT. The rearrangement links TRBV6-5 to TRBJ2-2; the D gene is possibly TRBD2 (5 bases). Germline values: CDR1 MNHEY, CDR2 SVGAGI. The ends were cut back, 5 bases at V and 8 bases at J, with 15 bases in the middle. The CDR3 covers 14 residues.

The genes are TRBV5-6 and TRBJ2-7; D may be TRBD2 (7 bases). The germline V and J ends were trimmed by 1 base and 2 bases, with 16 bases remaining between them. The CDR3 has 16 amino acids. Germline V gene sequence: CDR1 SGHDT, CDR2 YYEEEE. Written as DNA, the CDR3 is TGTGCCAGCAGCTTGTACCGGGGAGGGGGACCCTACGAGCAGTACTTC. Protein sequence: CASSLYRGGGPYEQYF.